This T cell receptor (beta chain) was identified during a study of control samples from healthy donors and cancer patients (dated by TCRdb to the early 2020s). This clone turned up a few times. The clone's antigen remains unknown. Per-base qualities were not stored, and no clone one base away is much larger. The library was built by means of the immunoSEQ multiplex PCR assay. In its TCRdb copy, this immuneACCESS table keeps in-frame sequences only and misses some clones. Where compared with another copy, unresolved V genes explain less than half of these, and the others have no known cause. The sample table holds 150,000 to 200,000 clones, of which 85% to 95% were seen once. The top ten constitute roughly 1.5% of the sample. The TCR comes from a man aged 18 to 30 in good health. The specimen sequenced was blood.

The CDR3 protein sequence reads: CASNMDRGQQPQHF. The nucleotides are TGTGCCAGCAATATGGACAGGGGACAACAGCCCCAGCATTTT. This sequence uses TRBV6-5 and TRBJ1-5, with 9 bases in between that match TRBD1. For this chain, trimming is 7 bases at the V end and 7 bases at the J end, and the number of junction bases without a gene match is 8. The germline V gene gives CDR1 as MNHEY and CDR2 as SVGAGI. From the cysteine through the phenylalanine, the CDR3 covers 14 amino acids. Just the 42-base CDR3 DNA is kept, in frame starting at base 1.